This passage covers 18 T cell receptor beta chains from one sample sequenced in a study of T cell clusters in autoimmune cytopenias (dated by TCRdb to between 2018 and 2021). Per sample, roughly 260 ng of peripheral blood genomic DNA, 35,000 to 40,000 genome equivalents, was used for TRB amplification. The listed sequencing device is Illumina MiSeq. To amplify TRB rearrangements, a touch-down multiplex PCR protocol was run with the TRB-A and TRB-B primer pools combined in a single tube. TCRdb reprocessed the reads; each CDR3 protein sequence makes one entry, and DNA is unavailable. The sample's clone listing holds several thousand distinct CDR3 sequences. The ten largest clones take up approximately 20% of the sample. The sequenced sample was peripheral blood. These receptors all stem from a human donor with an autoimmune cytopenia or autoimmune hepatitis (not recorded which).

The chain combines TRBV7-3 with TRBJ2-1; no DNA is available, so the TRBD2 call from TCRdb remains unchecked. CDR3 length equals 16 residues. The germline V gene has CDR1 SGHTA and CDR2 FQGTGA. The CDR3 is CASSLGLAGGPGEQFF.

This clonotype shows up as medium-sized by frequency. The chain employs TRBV7-9 and TRBJ1-2. Germline V gene data show CDR1 as SEHNR and CDR2 as FQNEAQ (reference sequence). The CDR3 has 15 residues. CDR3 residues: CASSLNRAGGYGYTF.

This clonotype is medium-sized (0.01 to 0.1%) by frequency. The chain uses TRBV7-2 and TRBJ1-2; TCRdb's D call of TRBD1 is untestable without DNA. The germline gives CDR1 SGHTA, CDR2 FQGNSA. The CDR3 is 13 amino acids. The CDR3 reads CASSPRQGGGYTF.

This clonotype is called medium-sized (0.01 to 0.1%) based on its frequency. The chain links TRBV27 to TRBJ1-2; TCRdb's assignment of TRBD1 cannot be checked, as there is no DNA. The CDR3 loop spans 16 amino acids. Germline V gene lookup returns CDR1 MNHEY and CDR2 SMNVEV (reference sequence). CDR3 sequence reads: CASSLTGTGGGYGYTF.

The chain recombines TRBV18 with TRBJ1-5; TCRdb calls TRBD1, which cannot be checked without DNA. In germline, CDR1 is KGHSH, CDR2 LQKENI. The CDR3 spans 13 residues. This CDR3 reads CASSPGMGEPQHF.

The chain recombines TRBV6-6 with TRBJ1-5; the D call of TRBD1 rests on TCRdb alone, since no DNA is present to check it. CDR1 is MNHNY and CDR2 is SVGAGI in the germline V gene (reference sequence). There are 14 residues in the CDR3. The CDR3 region is CASSWTASNQPQHF.

V usage is TRBV6-1 and J usage is TRBJ1-1; there is no DNA to check the TCRdb D call of TRBD1. CDR1 and CDR2 from the germline V gene are MNHNS and SASEGT. The CDR3 runs to 14 residues. CDR3 amino acids: CASSRDRTNTEAFF.

The rearrangement joins TRBV18 to TRBJ2-2. From germline, CDR1 is KGHSH and CDR2 LQKENI. There are 14 residues in the CDR3. CDR3: CASSPRQNTGELFF.

The chain employs TRBV5-4 and TRBJ2-7; TCRdb reports TRBD1, a call that lacks DNA to check it against. CDR1 is SGHNT, CDR2 YYREEE, per germline (reference sequence). The CDR3 loop spans 15 amino acids. The chain's CDR3 is CASSLAGGLNSEQYF.

The CDR3 is CSASPPGSYTEAFF. The chain combines TRBV20-1 with TRBJ1-1; the D call of TRBD1 rests on TCRdb alone, since no DNA is present to check it. Germline CDR1 and CDR2: DFQATT and SNEGSKA (reference sequence). The CDR3 spans 14 residues.

The V and J genes are TRBV12-3 or TRBV12-4 and TRBJ2-1; no DNA is available, so the TRBD1 call from TCRdb remains unchecked. The CDR3 has 16 amino acids. The CDR3 loop reads CASSFPQGVTYNEQFF.

The J gene is TRBJ2-2, the V gene TRBV4-2; TCRdb calls TRBD2, which cannot be checked without DNA. The CDR3 contains 18 residues. Germline CDR1 and CDR2: LGHNA and YNFKEQ. CDR3 region: CASSQESIVGSGTGELFF.

The chain recombines TRBV7-9 with TRBJ1-1; TCRdb calls TRBD1, which cannot be checked without DNA. In germline, CDR1 is SEHNR, CDR2 FQNEAQ (reference sequence). The CDR3 is made up of 16 amino acids. The CDR3 is CASSLGTGSGNTEAFF.

The chain uses TRBV18 and TRBJ1-2; lacking DNA, the TRBD1 call made by TCRdb goes unchecked. The CDR3 loop spans 15 amino acids. Germline V lookup: CDR1 KGHSH, CDR2 LQKENI. The CDR3: CASSPREGRAYGYTF.

This clonotype registers medium-sized by frequency. The chain recombines TRBV6-6 with TRBJ1-2. Germline V gene sequence: CDR1 MNHNY, CDR2 SVGAGI (reference sequence). CDR3 size: 12 residues. This chain's CDR3 is CASSYWGYGYTF.

CDR3 in amino acids: CSAWTGMGTEAFF. The chain employs TRBV20-1 and TRBJ1-1; TCRdb designates TRBD1, a call that cannot be tested without DNA. This CDR3 is built from 13 residues. The germline gives CDR1 DFQATT, CDR2 SNEGSKA (reference sequence).

By frequency, this clonotype registers medium-sized. CDR3 residues: CASSSTGTDPYEQYF. V gene TRBV19 combines with J gene TRBJ2-7; TCRdb gives TRBD1 as the D gene, but with no DNA this cannot be confirmed. CDR1 and CDR2 (germline): LNHDA, SQIVND (reference sequence). This CDR3 region has 15 residues.

This clonotype ranks as medium-sized in terms of frequency. This chain uses TRBV6-5 with TRBJ1-1. This CDR3 contains 16 residues. Germline V gives CDR1 MNHEY, CDR2 SVGAGI. CDR3 protein: CASSKSTPTMNTEAFF.